The rows below give T cell receptor beta chains drawn from one sample of a study of blood T cell repertoires in COVID-19. TCRdb's copy holds only in-frame clones and misses some; the assay was immunoSEQ multiplex PCR. Of about 50,000 clones in the sample, approximately 86% were seen once. Material for sequencing was peripheral blood. These receptors were obtained from a man aged 40-49 years with acute or convalescent COVID-19. The CDR3 runs from the conserved cysteine through the conserved F or W. The order of the fields is J gene, clone size, D gene, V gene, CDR3 protein, CDR3 DNA. A D gene is named only where the DNA matches it firmly. Clone size appears in some rows only: once, few, many, or a class for an expanded clone.

>TRBJ2-1|.|.|TRBV14
CASSRGNYRNEQFF
TGTGCCAGCAGCCGAGGCAACTACCGCAATGAGCAGTTCTTC
>TRBJ2-1|.|.|TRBV27
CASSLSGTVPGNEQFF
TGTGCCAGCAGTTTATCCGGGACTGTACCGGGAAATGAGCAGTTCTTC
>TRBJ2-1|.|TRBD2|TRBV3-1/TRBV3-2
CASSPGGRSNEQFF
TGTGCCAGCAGCCCGGGAGGGCGTAGCAATGAGCAGTTCTTC
>TRBJ2-1|.|.|TRBV27
CASSVAASYNEQFF
TGTGCCAGCAGCGTAGCGGCCTCCTACAATGAGCAGTTCTTC
>TRBJ2-1|.|.|TRBV9
CASSVSGSWTYNEQFF
TGTGCCAGCAGCGTAAGTGGGAGTTGGACCTACAATGAGCAGTTCTTC
>TRBJ2-7|.|TRBD2|TRBV5-1
CASSFPLAGGSSYEQYF
TGCGCCAGCAGCTTTCCGCTAGCGGGAGGGAGCTCCTACGAGCAGTACTTC
>TRBJ1-3|.|.|TRBV9
CASSVDGSSGNTIYF
TGTGCCAGCAGCGTAGACGGGAGCTCTGGAAACACCATATATTTT
>TRBJ2-2|.|.|TRBV24-1
CATSLRTGELFF
TGTGCCACCAGTTTGAGGACCGGGGAGCTGTTTTTT
>TRBJ1-2|.|.|TRBV28
CASSSPIGTANYGYTF
TGTGCCAGCAGTTCCCCCATTGGGACTGCTAACTATGGCTACACCTTC
>TRBJ1-5|.|TRBD1|TRBV25-1
CASSESRGASNQPQHF
TGTGCCAGCAGTGAATCCAGGGGGGCTAGCAATCAGCCCCAGCATTTT
>TRBJ1-4|few|.|TRBV19
CASSGERGLNEKLFF
TGTGCCAGTAGTGGCGAAAGGGGCCTTAATGAAAAACTGTTTTTT
>TRBJ1-2|few|.|TRBV11-2
CASSLYQGLRDGYTF
TGTGCCAGCAGCTTGTACCAGGGCCTCAGAGATGGCTACACCTTC
>TRBJ1-2|.|TRBD1|TRBV7-2
CASSRDRNYGYTF
TGTGCCAGCAGCCGGGACAGGAACTATGGCTACACCTTC
>TRBJ1-1|few|.|TRBV21-1
CASSKPRSQNTEAFF
TGTGCCAGCAGCAAACCCCGGTCCCAGAACACTGAAGCTTTCTTT
>TRBJ2-7|.|TRBD2|TRBV5-1
CASSSRQRDPEQYF
TGCGCCAGCAGCTCCCGGCAGCGGGACCCCGAGCAGTACTTC
>TRBJ1-1|.|.|TRBV6-1
CASSGPPEAFF
TGTGCCAGCAGTGGGCCACCTGAAGCTTTCTTT
>TRBJ2-2|.|TRBD1|TRBV11-3
CASSRDRSTGELFF
TGTGCCAGCAGCCGGGACAGAAGCACCGGGGAGCTGTTTTTT
>TRBJ2-1|few|TRBD2|TRBV9
CASSVAYVGASGSHNEQFF
TGTGCCAGCAGCGTAGCTTACGTTGGGGCTAGCGGGTCTCATAATGAGCAGTTCTTC
>TRBJ2-2|once|TRBD1|TRBV6-6
CASRRPGTETGELFF
TGTGCCAGCAGACGACCCGGGACAGAGACCGGGGAGCTGTTTTTT
>TRBJ1-4|.|.|TRBV5-8
CASSPRNEKLFF
TGTGCCAGCAGCCCGAGAAATGAAAAACTGTTTTTT
>TRBJ1-2|once|.|TRBV5-6
CASSWTEVEYGYTF
TGTGCCAGCAGCTGGACAGAGGTCGAGTATGGCTACACCTTC
>TRBJ2-5|.|TRBD2|TRBV6-5
CASSYSGGVETQYF
TGTGCCAGCAGTTACTCGGGGGGGGTTGAGACCCAGTACTTC
>TRBJ1-4|.|.|TRBV19
CASSTRGEKLFF
TGTGCCAGTTCAACCCGGGGAGAAAAACTGTTTTTT
>TRBJ2-5|.|TRBD1|TRBV3-1/TRBV3-2
CASSPPGQGTQYF
TGTGCCAGCAGCCCGCCGGGACAGGGGACCCAGTACTTC
>TRBJ2-2|few|TRBD2|TRBV4-2
CASSQRWTSGGAGELFF
TGTGCCAGCAGCCAGAGGTGGACTAGCGGGGGGGCCGGGGAGCTGTTTTTT
>TRBJ1-5|.|.|TRBV2
CASSENRGGDQPQHF
TGTGCCAGCAGTGAAAACAGAGGAGGGGATCAGCCCCAGCATTTT
>TRBJ1-1|.|.|TRBV29-1
CSVRRSDRAFF
TGCAGCGTAAGGAGGTCGGACAGAGCTTTCTTT